This TCR beta chain emerged from a study of T cell responses to AZD1222 COVID-19 vaccine. Study results and limitations: Only a handful of AZD1222 recipients were seropositive at baseline. The breadth and depth of Spike-specific TCRs increased once two AZD1222 doses had been given. White British ancestry dominated among donors, who included more females, and clonal diversity was possibly underestimated. At 160-218 and 743-854, vaccine-associated CD4 TCRs were dominant, and they spanned spike.

This CDR3 has 14 amino acids. CDR1 and CDR2 from the germline V gene are MDHEN and SYDVKM. V was pared by 5 bases and J by 4 bases, with 2 bases of the junction left unmatched. A note on this clone: Its antigen is unknown.

Sequencing was performed with immunoSEQ multiplex PCR; in TCRdb, only in-frame clones are kept and a portion is missing. Among about 120,000 clones listed, 75% to 95% were seen once. The chain links TRBV28 to TRBJ1-4, with 9 bases lining up with TRBD1. The sequence was obtained from an adult who received the MenACWY meningococcal vaccine as a control. Source: peripheral blood, taken 28 days after the second dose of the MenACWY control vaccine. This CDR3 is CASSPGQGNEKLFF. The CDR3 DNA follows: TGTGCCAGCAGTCCGGGACAGGGTAATGAAAAACTGTTTTTT.